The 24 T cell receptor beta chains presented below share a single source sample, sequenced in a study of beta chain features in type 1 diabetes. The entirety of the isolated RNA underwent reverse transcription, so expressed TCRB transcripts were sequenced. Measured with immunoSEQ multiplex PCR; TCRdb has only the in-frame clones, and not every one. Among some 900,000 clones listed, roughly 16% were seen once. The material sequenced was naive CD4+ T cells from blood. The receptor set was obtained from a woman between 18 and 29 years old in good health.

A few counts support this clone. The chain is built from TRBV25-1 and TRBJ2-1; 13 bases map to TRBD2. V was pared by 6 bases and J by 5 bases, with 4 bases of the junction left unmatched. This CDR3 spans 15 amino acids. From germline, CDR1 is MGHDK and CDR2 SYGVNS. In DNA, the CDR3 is TGTGCCAGCAGAGCAGGGACTAGCGGGAACAATGAGCAGTTCTTC. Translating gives CASRAGTSGNNEQFF.

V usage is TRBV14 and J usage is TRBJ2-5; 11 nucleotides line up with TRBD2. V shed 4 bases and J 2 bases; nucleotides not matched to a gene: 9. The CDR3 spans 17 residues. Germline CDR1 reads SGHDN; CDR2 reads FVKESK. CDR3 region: CASSPGLAGGRQETQYF. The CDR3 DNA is TGTGCCAGCAGCCCCGGCCTAGCGGGAGGACGGCAAGAGACCCAGTACTTC.

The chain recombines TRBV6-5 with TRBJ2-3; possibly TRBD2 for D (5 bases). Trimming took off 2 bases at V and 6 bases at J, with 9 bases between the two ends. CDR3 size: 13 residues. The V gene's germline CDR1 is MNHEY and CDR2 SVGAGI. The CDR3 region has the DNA TGTGCCAGCAGTTACAGCGGCCGTGATACGCAGTATTTT. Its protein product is CASSYSGRDTQYF.

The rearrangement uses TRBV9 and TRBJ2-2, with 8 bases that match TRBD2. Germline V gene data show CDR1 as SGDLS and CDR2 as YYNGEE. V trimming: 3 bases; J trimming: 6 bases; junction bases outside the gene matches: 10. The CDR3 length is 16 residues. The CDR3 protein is CASSEGLVLGAGELFF. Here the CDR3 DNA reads TGTGCCAGCAGCGAGGGACTAGTTTTAGGTGCCGGGGAGCTGTTTTTT.

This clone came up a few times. Here the CDR3 reads CASSLIILASTDTQYF. The DNA for the CDR3 is TGTGCCAGCAGTTTAATCATTTTGGCCTCGACCGATACGCAGTATTTT. This sequence joins TRBV28 and TRBJ2-3; D gene ambiguous. The CDR3 spans 16 residues. The germline gives CDR1 MDHEN, CDR2 SYDVKM. Trimming removed 2 bases at V and 6 bases at J, with 18 bases between.

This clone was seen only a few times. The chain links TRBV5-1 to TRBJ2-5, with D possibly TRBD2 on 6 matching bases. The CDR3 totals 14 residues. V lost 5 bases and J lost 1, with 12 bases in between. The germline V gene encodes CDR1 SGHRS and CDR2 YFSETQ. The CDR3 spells CASSASVVQETQYF. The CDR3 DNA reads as TGCGCCAGCAGTGCTAGCGTGGTCCAAGAGACCCAGTACTTC.

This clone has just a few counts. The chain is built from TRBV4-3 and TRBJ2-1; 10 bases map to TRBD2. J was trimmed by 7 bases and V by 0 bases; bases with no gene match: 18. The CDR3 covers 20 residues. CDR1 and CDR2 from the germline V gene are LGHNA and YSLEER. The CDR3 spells CASSQEGIIGLAVRENEQFF. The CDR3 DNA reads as TGCGCCAGCAGCCAAGAAGGAATCATTGGACTAGCGGTTAGAGAAAATGAGCAGTTCTTC.

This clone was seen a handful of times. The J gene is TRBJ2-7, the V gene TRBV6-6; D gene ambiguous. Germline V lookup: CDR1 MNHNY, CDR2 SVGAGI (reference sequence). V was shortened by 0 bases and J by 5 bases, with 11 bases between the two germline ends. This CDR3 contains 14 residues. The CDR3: CASSYSTEADEQYF. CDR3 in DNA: TGTGCCAGCAGTTACTCAACCGAAGCAGACGAGCAGTACTTC.

The CDR3 protein is CASAEGGQNWGAFF. In nucleotides, the CDR3 is TGTGCCAGCGCCGAAGGGGGACAAAACTGGGGAGCTTTCTTT. The rearrangement joins TRBV28 to TRBJ1-1; a possible D gene is TRBD1 (6 bases). The CDR3 length is 14 residues. V lost 8 bases, J lost 10 bases, and 23 bases lay in between. Germline CDR1 reads MDHEN; CDR2 reads SYDVKM.

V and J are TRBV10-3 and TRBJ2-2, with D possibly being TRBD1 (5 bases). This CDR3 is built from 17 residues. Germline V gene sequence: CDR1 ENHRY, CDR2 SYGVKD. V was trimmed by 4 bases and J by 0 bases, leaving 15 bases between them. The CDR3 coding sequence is TGTGCCATCAGTGCAGCCTTGGGGCTTCCGAACACCGGGGAGCTGTTTTTT. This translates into CAISAALGLPNTGELFF.

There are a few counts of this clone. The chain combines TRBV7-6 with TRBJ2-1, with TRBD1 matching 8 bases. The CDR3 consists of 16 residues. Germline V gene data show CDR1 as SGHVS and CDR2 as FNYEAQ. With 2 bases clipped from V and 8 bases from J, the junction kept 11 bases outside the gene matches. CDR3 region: CASSLFQQTGAHEQFF. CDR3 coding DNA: TGTGCCAGCAGCTTATTTCAGCAGACAGGGGCCCATGAGCAGTTCTTC.

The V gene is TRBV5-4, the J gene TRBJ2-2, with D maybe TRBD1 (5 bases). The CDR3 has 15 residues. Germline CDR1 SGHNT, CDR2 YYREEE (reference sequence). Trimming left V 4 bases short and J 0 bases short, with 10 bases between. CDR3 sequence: CASSTRVPNTGELFF. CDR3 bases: TGTGCCAGCAGCACCAGGGTACCGAACACCGGGGAGCTGTTTTTT.

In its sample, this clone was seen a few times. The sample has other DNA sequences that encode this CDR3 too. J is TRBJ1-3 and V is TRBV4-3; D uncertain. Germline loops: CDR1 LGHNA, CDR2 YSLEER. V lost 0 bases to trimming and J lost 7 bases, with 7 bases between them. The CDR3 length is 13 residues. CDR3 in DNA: TGCGCCAGCAGCCAAGAAGGTGGGAACACCATATATTTT. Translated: CASSQEGGNTIYF.

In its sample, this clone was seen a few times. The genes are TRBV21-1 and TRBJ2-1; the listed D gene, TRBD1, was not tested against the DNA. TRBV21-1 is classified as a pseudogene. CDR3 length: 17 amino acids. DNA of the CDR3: TGTGCCAGCAGCAAACCCAGCAGGGGGAACGCCTACAATGAGCAGTTCTTC. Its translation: CASSKPSRGNAYNEQFF.

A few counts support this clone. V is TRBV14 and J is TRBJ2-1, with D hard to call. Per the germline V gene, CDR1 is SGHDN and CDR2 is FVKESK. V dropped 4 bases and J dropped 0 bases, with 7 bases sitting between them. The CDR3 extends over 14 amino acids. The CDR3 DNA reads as TGTGCCAGCAGCCGGGGTTCCTCCTACAATGAGCAGTTCTTC. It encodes CASSRGSSYNEQFF.

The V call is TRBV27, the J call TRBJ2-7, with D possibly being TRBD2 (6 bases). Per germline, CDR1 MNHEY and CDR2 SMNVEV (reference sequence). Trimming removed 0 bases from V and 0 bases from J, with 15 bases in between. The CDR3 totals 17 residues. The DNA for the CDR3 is TGTGCCAGCAGTTTATCGGCTAAGCGGGCCTACTCCTACGAGCAGTACTTC. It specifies CASSLSAKRAYSYEQYF.

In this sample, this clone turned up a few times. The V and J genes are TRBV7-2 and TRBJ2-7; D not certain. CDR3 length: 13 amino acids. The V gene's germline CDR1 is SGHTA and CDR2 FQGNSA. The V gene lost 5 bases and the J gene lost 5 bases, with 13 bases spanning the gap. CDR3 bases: TGTGCCAGCAGCCTTAGTCTGGAGAACGAGCAGTACTTC. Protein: CASSLSLENEQYF.

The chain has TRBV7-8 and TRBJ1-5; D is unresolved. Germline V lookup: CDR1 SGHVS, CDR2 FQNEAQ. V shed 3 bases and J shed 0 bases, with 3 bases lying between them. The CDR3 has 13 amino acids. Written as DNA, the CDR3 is TGTGCCAGCAGCTTTTATAGCAATCAGCCCCAGCATTTT. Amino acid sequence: CASSFYSNQPQHF.

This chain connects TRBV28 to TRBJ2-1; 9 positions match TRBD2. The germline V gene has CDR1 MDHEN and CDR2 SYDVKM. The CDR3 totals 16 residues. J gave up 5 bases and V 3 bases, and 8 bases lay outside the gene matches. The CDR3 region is CASSLWGGRGDNEQFF. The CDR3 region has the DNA TGTGCCAGCAGTTTGTGGGGCGGGAGGGGCGACAATGAGCAGTTCTTC.

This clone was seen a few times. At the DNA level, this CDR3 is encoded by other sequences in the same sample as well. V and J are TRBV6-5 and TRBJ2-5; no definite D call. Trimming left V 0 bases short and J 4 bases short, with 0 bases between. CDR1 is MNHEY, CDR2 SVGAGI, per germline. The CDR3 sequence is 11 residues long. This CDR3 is CASSYSETQYF. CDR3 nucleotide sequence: TGTGCCAGCAGTTACTCAGAGACCCAGTACTTC.

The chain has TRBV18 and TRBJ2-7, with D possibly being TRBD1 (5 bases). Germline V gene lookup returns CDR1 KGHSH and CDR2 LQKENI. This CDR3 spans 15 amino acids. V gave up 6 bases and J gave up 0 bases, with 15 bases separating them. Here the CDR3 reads CASSQGKGHSYEQYF. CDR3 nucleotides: TGTGCCAGCTCCCAGGGCAAGGGGCACTCCTACGAGCAGTACTTC. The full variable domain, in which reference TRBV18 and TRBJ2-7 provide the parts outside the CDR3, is NAGVMQNPRHLVRRRGQEARLRCSPMKGHSHVYWYRQLPEEGLKFMVYLQKENIIDESGMPKERFSAEFPKEGPSILRIQQVVRGDSAAYFCASSQGKGHSYEQYFGPGTRLTVT.

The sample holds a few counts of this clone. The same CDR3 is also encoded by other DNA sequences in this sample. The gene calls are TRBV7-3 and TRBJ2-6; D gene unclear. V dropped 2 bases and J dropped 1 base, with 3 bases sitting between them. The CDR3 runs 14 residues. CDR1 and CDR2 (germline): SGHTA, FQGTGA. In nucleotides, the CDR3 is TGTGCCAGCAGCTTAGTTTCTGGGGCCAACGTCCTGACTTTC. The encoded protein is CASSLVSGANVLTF.

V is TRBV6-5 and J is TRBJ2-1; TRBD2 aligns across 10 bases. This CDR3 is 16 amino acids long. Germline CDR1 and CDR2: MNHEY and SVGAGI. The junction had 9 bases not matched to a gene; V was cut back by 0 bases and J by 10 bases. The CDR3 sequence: CASSYSLASGRTEQFF. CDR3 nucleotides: TGTGCCAGCAGTTACTCATTGGCTAGCGGGAGAACGGAGCAGTTCTTC.

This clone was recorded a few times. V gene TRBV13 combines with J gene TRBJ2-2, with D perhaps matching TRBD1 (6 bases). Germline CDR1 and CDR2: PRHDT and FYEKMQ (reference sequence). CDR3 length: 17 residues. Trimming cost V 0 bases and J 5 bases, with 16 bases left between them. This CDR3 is CASSLGRTVPGTGELFF. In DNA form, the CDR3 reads TGTGCCAGCAGCTTAGGGAGGACAGTCCCGGGGACCGGGGAGCTGTTTTTT.